The rows below give T cell receptor beta chains drawn from one sample of a study of shared clonotypes between healthy human individuals. Clones were sequenced by immunoSEQ multiplex PCR, and TCRdb holds only the in-frame ones, with some missing. The sample holds 1 million to 1.3 million clones, approximately 80% seen once. The sequenced material came from memory CD4+ T cells from PBMCs. The receptors here all came from a man between 18 and 35 years old in good health. Some clones in this sample may be carry-over from other donors' samples. The CDR3 runs from the conserved cysteine through the conserved F or W. The D gene is left open where the match is weak. Size is stated for part of the rows, as once, few or many counts, or as a class when the clone is expanded.

TRBJ2-1 few TRBV20-1 - 11 TGCAGTGCTATTGAGAATTATGAGCAGTTCTTC CSAIENYEQFF
TRBJ2-7 few TRBV7-8 TRBD2 14 TGTGCCAGCAGATATAGCGGGATCACCTACGAGCAGTACTTC CASRYSGITYEQYF
TRBJ1-2 once TRBV5-1 - 15 TGCGCCAGCAGGACCAACAGGGAAGTCCCTTATGGCTACACCTTC CASRTNREVPYGYTF
TRBJ1-5 - TRBV7-2 - 12 TGTGCCAGCAGCCCCCCCAATCAGCCCCAGCATTTT CASSPPNQPQHF
TRBJ2-1 few TRBV19 TRBD2 17 TGTGCCAGTAGTGTACGACTAGCGGGCACCTCCTACAATGAGCAGTTCTTC CASSVRLAGTSYNEQFF
TRBJ2-5 - TRBV25-1 - 14 TGTGCCAGCAGTGAAAGGAGGACGCCGGGGACCCAGTACTTC CASSERRTPGTQYF
TRBJ1-2 many TRBV28 TRBD1 14 TGTGCCACCTACTGGACAGGGTTTGTCTATGGCTACACCTTC CATYWTGFVYGYTF
TRBJ1-2 - TRBV6-6 - 16 TGTGCCAGCAGTGTAATATTAGGATCCCTATCCTCCGGCTACACCTTC CASSVILGSLSSGYTF
TRBJ1-4 - TRBV2 TRBD1 14 TGTGCCAGCAGCCAGACAGGGAGTAGGGAAAAACTGTTTTTT CASSQTGSREKLFF
TRBJ1-2 - TRBV10-3 - 11 TGTGCCATCAGTGCGTCATATGGCTACACCTTC CAISASYGYTF
TRBJ2-3 - TRBV11-2 TRBD2 16 TGTGCCAGCAGCTTAGCGGGCGGGAGGGCCTCAGATACGCAGTATTTT CASSLAGGRASDTQYF
TRBJ2-1 - TRBV5-6 - 11 TGTGCCAGCAGCTGGGGGTTCGAGCAGTTCTTC CASSWGFEQFF
TRBJ2-3 few TRBV7-2 - 14 TGTGCCAGCAGCTCTAGGGTTGCGAGAGATACGCAGTATTTT CASSSRVARDTQYF
TRBJ2-3 - TRBV29-1 - 14 TGCAGCGTTGATTTCCCCCTAGGCACAGATACGCAGTATTTT CSVDFPLGTDTQYF
TRBJ1-1 many TRBV11-2 - 13 TGTGCCAGCAGCTTCACAGTGAACACTGAAGCTTTCTTT CASSFTVNTEAFF
TRBJ1-2 - TRBV6-6 - 14 TGTGCCAGCAGGGACTATGGGGGGCGCGGTGGCTACACCTTC CASRDYGGRGGYTF
TRBJ1-2 few TRBV5-4 TRBD1 18 TGTGCCAGCAGCTTGGGTGGGACAGGGTCCTCCGCTAACTATGGCTACACCTTC CASSLGGTGSSANYGYTF
TRBJ2-3 - TRBV7-2 - 15 TGTGCCAGCAGCTTAGGGTTAGGTGGAACAGATACGCAGTATTTT CASSLGLGGTDTQYF
TRBJ2-7 - TRBV27 TRBD1 16 TGTGCCAGCAGTTACGCGACAGGGAGACGTCCCTACGAGCAGTACTTC CASSYATGRRPYEQYF
TRBJ2-5 once TRBV7-7 TRBD1 15 TGTGCCAGCAGCTTAGCGGACAGGGGTGAAGAGACCCAGTACTTC CASSLADRGEETQYF
TRBJ2-5 - TRBV12-5 TRBD1 15 TGTGCTAGTGGTTTGGGGACAGGGAACCAAGAGACCCAGTACTTC CASGLGTGNQETQYF
TRBJ1-5 - TRBV11-3 TRBD1 16 TGTGCCAGCAGCTTAGTCAGGGGGTACGACAATCAGCCCCAGCATTTT CASSLVRGYDNQPQHF
TRBJ2-1 once TRBV4-2 TRBD2 17 TGTGCCAGCAGCCAAGATGAGTCCCGGGAGGGATCAGGTGAGCAGTTCTTC CASSQDESREGSGEQFF
TRBJ2-7 few TRBV9 - 17 TGTGCCAGCAGCGTAGAGGCGGCCCCGGCGGGGACCTACGAGCAGTACTTC CASSVEAAPAGTYEQYF
TRBJ2-7 - TRBV10-3 TRBD2 15 TGTGCCATCAGTGAGAGGGACTACACAACCTACGAGCAGTACTTC CAISERDYTTYEQYF
TRBJ2-7 - TRBV27 - 15 TGTGCCAGCAGCTCCCAAGGACAGCGCTCCTACGAGCAGTACTTC CASSSQGQRSYEQYF
TRBJ2-1 - TRBV10-2 TRBD2 13 TGCGCCAGCAGTGACAGGGAGGGATTCGGGCAGTTCTTC CASSDREGFGQFF
TRBJ2-3 - TRBV5-1 TRBD2 15 TGCGCCAGCACCCGGACTAGCGGGACCGCAGATACGCAGTATTTT CASTRTSGTADTQYF
TRBJ2-7 - TRBV20-1 - 11 TGCAGTGCTGGGGGCTACGGCGAGCAGTACTTC CSAGGYGEQYF
TRBJ2-7 - TRBV5-1 TRBD1 13 TGCGCCAGCAGCTGGGGACAGGGTGGTGAGCAGTACTTC CASSWGQGGEQYF
TRBJ1-2 - TRBV6-5 TRBD1 13 TGTGCCAGCAGGCAAACAGGGGCTTATGGCTACACCTTC CASRQTGAYGYTF
TRBJ1-1 many TRBV29-1 TRBD1 11 TGCAGCGTTTCACAGGGGTCGTCTGCTTTCTTT CSVSQGSSAFF
TRBJ2-2 few TRBV7-9 - 15 TGTGCCAGCAGCTTAGTTCCGGAGAACACCGGGGAGCTGTTTTTT CASSLVPENTGELFF
TRBJ2-7 - TRBV21-1 - 14 TGTGCCAGCAGCCTACTCGGGTCGCCCCGCGAGCAGTACTTC CASSLLGSPREQYF
TRBJ1-3 - TRBV6-5 TRBD1 14 TGTGCCAGCATCGACAGGGGAAATGGAAACACCATATATTTT CASIDRGNGNTIYF
TRBJ1-5 - TRBV28 TRBD1 13 TGTGCCAGCAGCCGAGGGGGCGTCCAGCCCCAGCATTTT CASSRGGVQPQHF
TRBJ2-3 - TRBV7-2 TRBD2 15 TGTGCCAGCAGCTTAGGACTAGCTTACACAGATACGCAGTATTTT CASSLGLAYTDTQYF
TRBJ1-1 - TRBV6-5 - 14 TGTGCCAGCAGTAGGACAGTGCCGAACACTGAAGCTTTCTTT CASSRTVPNTEAFF
TRBJ2-7 once TRBV5-1 TRBD1 15 TGCGCCAGCAGCGACCGGACAGGGGTATCCTACGAGCAGTACTTC CASSDRTGVSYEQYF
TRBJ1-5 - TRBV19 - 12 TGTGCCAGTAGTCGGGGTTATCAGCCCCAGCATTTT CASSRGYQPQHF
TRBJ2-7 - TRBV6-6 - 14 TGTGCCAGCAGTTACTCGTATATAGGCAACGAGCAGTACTTC CASSYSYIGNEQYF
TRBJ2-7 - TRBV29-1 - 14 TGCAGCGTCCTACTCTTAAGGGGGACCAGCGAGCAGTACTTC CSVLLLRGTSEQYF
TRBJ2-1 few TRBV15 TRBD1 16 TGTGCCACCAGCAGAGGGACGGGACAGGGGGCGAATGAGCAGTTCTTC CATSRGTGQGANEQFF
TRBJ1-1 few TRBV5-1 - 14 TGCGCCAGCAGCAGTCGGTCAGGGAACACTGAAGCTTTCTTT CASSSRSGNTEAFF
TRBJ2-5 - TRBV7-2 - 14 TGTGCCAGCAGCTTAACGAGGGCCCAAGAGACCCAGTACTTC CASSLTRAQETQYF
TRBJ2-2 - TRBV5-6 - 15 TGTGCCAGCAGCTTGGTGGGGGTCGGCACCGGGGAGCTGTTTTTT CASSLVGVGTGELFF
TRBJ1-2 - TRBV5-1 TRBD1 14 TGCGCCAGCAGCTTGGGACAGGGGGCGTATGGCTACACCTTC CASSLGQGAYGYTF
TRBJ1-2 - TRBV7-9 - 15 TGTGCCAGCAGCTTAGGAGGAGGGCAGGGCTATGGCTACACCTTC CASSLGGGQGYGYTF
TRBJ2-5 - TRBV4-1 - 15 TGCGCCAGCAGCCGAGGATTAATCAACCAAGAGACCCAGTACTTC CASSRGLINQETQYF
TRBJ2-7 - TRBV5-1 TRBD1 15 TGCGCCAGCAGCTTGGCCGGGACAGGAACCTACGAGCAGTACTTC CASSLAGTGTYEQYF
TRBJ2-7 - TRBV6-5 TRBD2 16 TGTGCCAGCAGTTACTCGAGGACTAGCGGACCCTACGAGCAGTACTTC CASSYSRTSGPYEQYF
TRBJ1-1 few TRBV28 - 12 TGTGCCAGCAAGGCCTGGAGCACTGAAGCTTTCTTT CASKAWSTEAFF
TRBJ1-2 - TRBV28 - 11 TGTGCCAGCAGTTTACGGGGTGGCTACACCTTC CASSLRGGYTF
TRBJ2-7 - TRBV2 TRBD1 15 TGTGCCAGCAGTCTATTAGGACAGGGGATCGGCGAGCAGTACTTC CASSLLGQGIGEQYF
TRBJ2-3 - TRBV28 TRBD2 17 TGTGCCAGCAGCCGAAGCGGGAGGGCCAAATTTATAGATACGCAGTATTTT CASSRSGRAKFIDTQYF
TRBJ2-7 - TRBV28 TRBD1 17 TGTGCCAGCTCCTCTCCGAGGGGGCTCACCCCCACCTACGAGCAGTACTTC CASSSPRGLTPTYEQYF
TRBJ1-1 - TRBV19 - 16 TGTGCCAGTAGTATGGGGGGTTTCCGAGGGAACACTGAAGCTTTCTTT CASSMGGFRGNTEAFF